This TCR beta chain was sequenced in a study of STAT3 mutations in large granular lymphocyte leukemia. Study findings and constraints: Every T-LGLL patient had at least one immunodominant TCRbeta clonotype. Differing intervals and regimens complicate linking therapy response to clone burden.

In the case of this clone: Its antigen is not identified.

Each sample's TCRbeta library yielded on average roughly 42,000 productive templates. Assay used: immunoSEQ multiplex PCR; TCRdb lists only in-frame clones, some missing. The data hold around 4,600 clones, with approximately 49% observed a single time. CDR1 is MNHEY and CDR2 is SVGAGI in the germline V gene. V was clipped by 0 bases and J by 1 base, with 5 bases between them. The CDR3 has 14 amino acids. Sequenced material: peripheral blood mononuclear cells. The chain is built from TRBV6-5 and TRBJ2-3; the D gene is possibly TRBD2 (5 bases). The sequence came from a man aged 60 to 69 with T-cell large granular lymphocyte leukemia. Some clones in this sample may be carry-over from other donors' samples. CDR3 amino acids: CASSYSGGTDTQYF. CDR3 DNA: TGTGCCAGCAGTTACTCGGGAGGCACAGATACGCAGTATTTT.